This TCR beta chain was observed in a study of shared clonotypes between healthy human individuals. Turning to the study itself: A couple of women and three men aged 18 to 49 made up the donors. Study-level results: Generation probabilities of non-shared clonotypes were lower (relative to those shared by all four donors). Incomplete sequencing of sorted subsets was indicated by rarefaction despite large depth.

V was pared by 3 bases and J by 3 bases, with 3 bases of the junction left unmatched. The CDR3 consists of 15 residues. Per the germline V gene, CDR1 is SGHNT and CDR2 is YENEEA. In the case of this clone: Its antigen is still unknown.

Sequencing was performed with immunoSEQ multiplex PCR; in TCRdb, only in-frame clones are kept and a portion is missing. The sample has about 1.5 million clones, 95% to 99% seen once. The TCR originated in a man aged 25 to 40 in good health. Source material: naive CD4+ T cells sorted from blood. The sample's subset: CD45RA+ positively selected. This sequence joins TRBV11-3 and TRBJ2-3; 10 bases line up with TRBD2. CDR3 amino acids: CASSLGLAPTDTQYF. CDR3 bases: TGTGCCAGCAGCTTGGGACTAGCGCCGACAGATACGCAGTATTTT. Supplemented by reference TRBV11-3 and TRBJ2-3, the full variable domain reads EAGVVQSPRYKIIEKKQPVAFWCNPISGHNTLYWYLQNLGQGPELLIRYENEEAVDDSQLPKDRFSAERLKGVDSTLKIQPAELGDSAVYLCASSLGLAPTDTQYFGPGTRLTVL.